This entry is about one T cell receptor (beta chain). The data stem from a study of blood T cell repertoires in COVID-19. Study-wide context: The cDNA or gDNA used as material had been derived from T cells, B-cell-depleted T cells, or PBMCs.

Profiled with immunoSEQ multiplex PCR; TCRdb holds only in-frame clones, not every one. The sample holds 200,000 to 250,000 clones, roughly nine tenths seen once. The ends were cut back, 5 bases at V and 0 bases at J, with 11 bases in the middle. The CDR3 spans 16 residues. From germline, CDR1 is MNHNY and CDR2 SVGAGI (reference sequence). The clonotype originates from a woman aged 50 to 65 with acute or convalescent COVID-19. J is TRBJ1-6 and V is TRBV6-6, with unresolved D. Material for sequencing was peripheral blood. The CDR3 spells CASSRGQSSYNSPLHF. The CDR3 nucleotides read TGTGCCAGCAGTCGAGGGCAGAGCTCCTATAATTCACCCCTCCACTTT.